The clone carrying this T cell receptor beta chain was counted only a few times. Looked up from germline, CDR1 is LNHNV and CDR2 is YYDKDF (reference sequence). The CDR3 runs 17 residues. The trim removed 5 bases at V and 0 bases at J, leaving 10 bases unmatched. Every patient underwent thyroid surgery untreated. This specimen belongs to a study of metastatic and nonmetastatic thyroid tumors. Study at large: Repertoire data that came from the blood and tumor or nodule tissue of malignant and benign thyroid patients were compared.

In the authors' methods: Clinicopathological groups of papillary thyroid cancer showed CDR3 differences that were used to build a distant-metastasis classifier. MiXCR reprocessed the PCR reads for TCRdb. The V and J calls were determined by TCRdb, not by the authors. In the table there are 40,000 or so clones, roughly 26% of which are singletons. The clonotype comes from a female donor with papillary thyroid cancer or a benign thyroid nodule (not recorded which). Some clones in this sample may be carry-over from other donors' samples. V gene TRBV15 combines with J gene TRBJ1-3; 7 nucleotides agree with TRBD1. Material: blood. The CDR3 protein is CATSVGTTGVSGNTIYF. CDR3 sequence (DNA): TGTGCCACCAGCGTCGGAACTACAGGGGTCTCTGGAAACACCATATATTTT.